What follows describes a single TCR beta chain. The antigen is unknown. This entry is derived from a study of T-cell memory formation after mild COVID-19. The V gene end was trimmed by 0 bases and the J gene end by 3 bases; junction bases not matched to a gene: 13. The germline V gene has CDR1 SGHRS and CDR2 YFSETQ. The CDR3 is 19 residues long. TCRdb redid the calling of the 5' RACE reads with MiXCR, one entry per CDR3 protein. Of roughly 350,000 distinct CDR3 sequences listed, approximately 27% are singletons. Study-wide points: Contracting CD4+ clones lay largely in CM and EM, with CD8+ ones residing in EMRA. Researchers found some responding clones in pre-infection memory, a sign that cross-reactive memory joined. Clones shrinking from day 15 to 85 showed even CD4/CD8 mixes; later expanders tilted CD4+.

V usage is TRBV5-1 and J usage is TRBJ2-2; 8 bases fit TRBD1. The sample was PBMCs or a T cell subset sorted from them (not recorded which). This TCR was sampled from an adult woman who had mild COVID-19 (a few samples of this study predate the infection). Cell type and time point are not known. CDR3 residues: CASSLVVGQGLDHTGELFF. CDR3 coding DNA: TGCGCCAGCAGCTTGGTGGTCGGACAGGGCCTCGATCACACCGGGGAGCTGTTTTTT.